What follows are 10 T cell receptor beta chains derived from one specimen sequenced in a study of early T cells in non-severe SARS-CoV-2 infection. TCRdb processed the 5' RACE reads anew with MiXCR; each CDR3 protein has one entry. The table has fewer than 30,000 distinct CDR3 sequences, less than 6.5% seen once. The sequencing used whole blood, collected at baseline. The receptors here all came from an adult who was a healthcare worker with PCR-confirmed SARS-CoV-2 infection or an uninfected control (not recorded which).

This clonotype occurred many times. The chain uses TRBV4-3 and TRBJ1-5, with unresolved D. The V and J ends lost 4 bases and 9 bases respectively, with 16 bases between them. Germline V CDR1 and CDR2: LGHNA, YSLEER. CDR3 length: 14 residues. CDR3 loop: CASSLTFGEWPQHF. CDR3 nucleotide sequence: TGCGCCAGCAGCCTTACGTTTGGGGAATGGCCCCAGCATTTT.

This clonotype was picked up many times. This chain joins TRBV6-6 and TRBJ2-5; 7 bases line up with TRBD2. CDR1 is MNHNY and CDR2 is SVGAGI in the germline V gene (reference sequence). The length of the CDR3 is 18 residues. Trimming took 0 bases from V and 5 from J; bases not matched to a gene: 15. The CDR3 DNA follows: TGTGCCAGCAGTTACTCGAGTATAGCGGGCCAACTGGGGGAGACCCAGTACTTC. This sequence encodes CASSYSSIAGQLGETQYF.

In its sample, this clonotype was seen a few times. This chain uses TRBV7-2 with TRBJ1-2; D call uncertain. The CDR3 is 11 residues long. The V and J ends lost 4 bases and 8 bases respectively, with 8 bases between them. CDR1 SGHTA and CDR2 FQGNSA come from the germline V gene. CDR3 nucleotide sequence: TGTGCCAGCAGCTCCCCGGCCGGCTACACCTTC. The encoded protein is CASSSPAGYTF.

The rearrangement joins TRBV7-6 to TRBJ1-5; 9 bases are a match to TRBD1. Trimming removed 1 base from V and 7 bases from J; junction bases left unmatched: 5. CDR1 and CDR2 from the germline V gene are SGHVS and FNYEAQ. This CDR3 is built from 15 residues. The CDR3 protein is CASSLGTGDGQPQHF. DNA for the CDR3: TGTGCCAGCAGCTTAGGGACAGGGGATGGACAGCCCCAGCATTTT.

This clonotype has at least ten counts. The chain has TRBV11-2 and TRBJ1-1; possibly TRBD1 for D (5 bases). The germline V gene has CDR1 SGHAT and CDR2 FQNNGV. With 5 bases removed from V and 7 bases from J, the gap between germline ends came to 20 bases. This CDR3 is built from 15 residues. DNA for the CDR3: TGTGCCAGCAGCCCCCCGGGTGGTGGGGCGGTTGAAGCTTTCTTT. Protein sequence: CASSPPGGGAVEAFF.

This clonotype came up many times. The V and J genes are TRBV2 and TRBJ1-1; 10 bases match TRBD1. Trimming cost V 2 bases and J 5 bases; bases outside gene matches: 8. The CDR3 has 16 amino acids. CDR1 and CDR2 from the germline V gene are SNHLY and FYNNEI. The CDR3 reads CASSEPGQGRGTEAFF. The CDR3 DNA is TGTGCCAGCAGTGAACCGGGACAGGGGCGAGGGACTGAAGCTTTCTTT.

This clonotype occurred many times. The chain carries TRBV18 and TRBJ1-2; D unresolved. Germline CDR1 and CDR2: KGHSH and LQKENI. This CDR3 comprises 13 residues. The V end lost 0 bases, the J end lost 0 bases, and 2 bases lay between the germline ends. The CDR3 reads CASSPPSNYGYTF. The CDR3 nucleotides read TGTGCCAGCTCACCACCTTCTAACTATGGCTACACCTTC.

At least ten counts were recorded for this clonotype. The chain links TRBV18 to TRBJ2-5, with D possibly being TRBD1 (6 bases). Germline V lookup: CDR1 KGHSH, CDR2 LQKENI. Trimming cost V 2 bases and J 3 bases, with 10 bases left between them. The CDR3 length is 14 residues. The CDR3 nucleotides read TGTGCCAGCTCACCAATACAGGGAGAAGAGACCCAGTACTTC. Translating it yields CASSPIQGEETQYF.

In its sample, this clonotype was seen many times. This chain links TRBV9 with TRBJ1-4; 8 bases line up with TRBD1. Per germline, CDR1 SGDLS and CDR2 YYNGEE. Trimming at V came to 3 bases and at J to 5 bases, leaving 3 bases not matched to a gene. This CDR3 spans 14 amino acids. In DNA, the CDR3 is TGTGCCAGCAGCGGGGACAGGAGAAATGAAAAACTGTTTTTT. Encoded protein: CASSGDRRNEKLFF.

Many counts were recorded for this clonotype. The CDR3, as DNA: TGCAGTGCTAGAGGAGATAGCAATCAGCCCCAGCATTTT. It codes for CSARGDSNQPQHF. This sequence joins TRBV20-1 and TRBJ1-5; D is unresolved. The germline V gene encodes CDR1 DFQATT and CDR2 SNEGSKA (reference sequence). The CDR3 extends over 13 amino acids. Trimming left V 1 base short and J 0 bases short, with 4 bases between.